This T cell receptor (beta chain) stems from a study of shared clonotypes between healthy human individuals. Overall study findings and caveats: The donor pool, a small one, limited the genetic and exposure-history diversity represented.

The assay was immunoSEQ multiplex PCR, and TCRdb's table has in-frame clones only and misses some. This sample has about 600,000 clones, with roughly 98% found just once. V shed 1 base and J shed 1 base, with 10 bases lying between them. There are 15 residues in the CDR3. CDR1 is SGHAT, CDR2 FQNNGV, per germline. On this clone itself: Antigen unknown.

As defined, naive CD8 cells were CD45RO-negative and positively selected for CCR7, with terminally differentiated effector memory CD45RA+ cells excluded. All participating donors were Caucasian adults from Nashville, Tennessee. The TCR comes from a man aged 30 to 39 in good health. Sequencing was carried out using naive CD8+ T cells sorted from blood. The rearrangement links TRBV11-2 to TRBJ1-1; no reliable D call. The CDR3: CASSLAENQNTEAFF. For the CDR3, the DNA is TGTGCCAGCAGCTTAGCGGAGAACCAGAACACTGAAGCTTTCTTT.